Shown below are 24 T cell receptor beta chains from a single sample sequenced in a study of T cell responses to AZD1222 COVID-19 vaccine. Profiled with immunoSEQ multiplex PCR; TCRdb holds only in-frame clones, not every one. Of some 130,000 clones listed, over 75% are singletons. The material sequenced was peripheral blood, taken on day 0 of MenACWY control vaccination. The receptors here all came from an adult in good health.

This chain joins TRBV29-1 and TRBJ2-7, with 8 bases identical to TRBD1. This CDR3 spans 12 amino acids. The trim removed 6 bases at V and 4 bases at J, leaving 5 bases unmatched. The germline CDR1 and CDR2 sequences are SQVTM and ANQGSEA. CDR3 residues: CSVGTGRYEQYF. CDR3 bases: TGCAGCGTGGGGACAGGCCGGTACGAGCAGTACTTC.

V and J are TRBV4-1 and TRBJ1-5; TRBD1 is a possible D gene (6 bases). The V and J ends lost 4 bases and 11 bases respectively, with 15 bases between them. This CDR3 has 13 amino acids. The V gene's germline CDR1 is MGHRA and CDR2 YSYEKL. The CDR3 protein is CASSPLRGEAQHF. The CDR3 coding sequence is TGCGCCAGCAGCCCCTTGAGGGGGGAGGCCCAGCATTTT.

Regarding this clone: This specimen includes other DNA sequences encoding the same CDR3. The J gene is TRBJ2-1, the V gene TRBV19; D is uncertain. This CDR3 contains 12 residues. Trimming cost V 6 bases and J 2 bases, with 5 bases left between them. Germline V gene lookup returns CDR1 LNHDA and CDR2 SQIVND (reference sequence). CDR3 residues: CASRGTYNEQFF. The CDR3 nucleotides read TGTGCCAGTAGGGGGACCTACAATGAGCAGTTCTTC.

V is TRBV28 and J is TRBJ2-7, with 9 positions matching TRBD2. This CDR3 is built from 14 residues. The germline CDR1 and CDR2 sequences are MDHEN and SYDVKM. J was trimmed by 6 bases and V by 3 bases; bases with no gene match: 6. CDR3 protein: CASSFSGRISEQYF. The CDR3 DNA follows: TGTGCCAGCAGTTTCAGCGGGAGGATCAGCGAGCAGTACTTC. The whole variable domain, remainder taken from reference TRBV28 and TRBJ2-7, is DVKVTQSSRYLVKRTGEKVFLECVQDMDHENMFWYRQDPGLGLRLIYFSYDVKMKEKGDIPEGYSVSREKKERFSLILESASTNQTSMYLCASSFSGRISEQYFGPGTRLTVT.

The genes are TRBV5-1 and TRBJ1-4; TRBD1 is a possible D gene (6 bases). The length of the CDR3 is 15 residues. Germline assignment: CDR1 SGHRS and CDR2 YFSETQ. Trimming left V 4 bases short and J 4 bases short, with 14 bases between. The CDR3 loop is CASSQGLLVNEKLFF. DNA for the CDR3: TGCGCCAGCAGCCAGGGGCTCCTGGTTAATGAAAAACTGTTTTTT.

This chain links TRBV9 with TRBJ2-5, with D uncertain. Gene TRBJ2-7 matches the end of the DNA better, so the J call may be wrong. This CDR3 contains 14 residues. Germline V gene sequence: CDR1 SGDLS, CDR2 YYNGEE. The CDR3 protein is CASSVDHNSYEQYF. CDR3 sequence (DNA): TGTGCCAGCAGCGTAGACCATAACTCCTACGAGCAGTACTTC.

The J gene is TRBJ2-7, the V gene TRBV12-3 or TRBV12-4, with unresolved D. V was cut by 6 bases and J by 5 bases, with 8 bases left in between. CDR3 length: 11 residues. CDR3 loop: CASSPGHEQYF. The CDR3 nucleotides read TGTGCCAGCAGCCCCGGGCACGAGCAGTACTTC.

This rearrangement joins TRBV9 to TRBJ2-2; tentative D call: TRBD2 (6 bases). Trimming stripped 4 bases from V and 2 bases from J, with 15 bases between. This CDR3 contains 16 residues. Germline CDR1 reads SGDLS; CDR2 reads YYNGEE. The CDR3 DNA is TGTGCCAGCAGCATACTTTCGCGGGGTAACACCGGGGAGCTGTTTTTT. This codes for CASSILSRGNTGELFF. The full variable domain, completed using reference TRBV9 and TRBJ2-2, is DSGVTQTPKHLITATGQRVTLRCSPRSGDLSVYWYQQSLDQGLQFLIQYYNGEERAKGNILERFSAQQFPDLHSELNLSSLELGDSALYFCASSILSRGNTGELFFGEGSRLTVL.

The V gene is TRBV5-1, the J gene TRBJ2-7, with TRBD1 identical over 7 bases. Per the germline V gene, CDR1 is SGHRS and CDR2 is YFSETQ. Trimming cost V 2 bases and J 0 bases; bases outside gene matches: 5. This CDR3 has 15 amino acids. CDR3 DNA: TGCGCCAGCAGCTTAACCGGGACAGTCTCCTACGAGCAGTACTTC. Translating gives CASSLTGTVSYEQYF.

The J gene is TRBJ2-1, the V gene TRBV29-1; 8 bases are a match to TRBD1. The V segment lost 3 bases and the J segment 7 bases; nucleotides outside the gene matches: 8. The CDR3 totals 14 residues. The V gene's germline CDR1 is SQVTM and CDR2 ANQGSEA. The CDR3 nucleotides read TGCAGCGTTGATTCCAGGGGGCGATCGAATGAGCAGTTCTTC. Translated, it gives CSVDSRGRSNEQFF.

The chain combines TRBV19 with TRBJ2-6; either TRBD1 or TRBD2 may fit D (5 bases each). V was pared by 9 bases and J by 4 bases, with 10 bases between. The length of the CDR3 is 13 residues. The germline gives CDR1 LNHDA, CDR2 SQIVND (reference sequence). CDR3 amino acids: CARERGGANVLTF. DNA for the CDR3: TGTGCCAGGGAGAGGGGAGGGGCCAACGTCCTGACTTTC.

CDR3 loop: CASSAGGEGYEQYF. Here the CDR3 DNA reads TGTGCCAGCAGCGCCGGGGGCGAAGGCTACGAGCAGTACTTC. The chain links TRBV7-3 to TRBJ2-7; D is perhaps TRBD1 or TRBD2 (6 bases each). Germline V gives CDR1 SGHTA, CDR2 FQGTGA. This CDR3 spans 14 amino acids. V lost 5 bases, J lost 3 bases, and 14 bases lay in between. Supplemented by reference TRBV7-3 and TRBJ2-7, the full variable domain reads GAGVSQTPSNKVTEKGKYVELRCDPISGHTALYWYRQSLGQGPEFLIYFQGTGAADDSGLPNDRFFAVRPEGSVSTLKIQRTERGDSAVYLCASSAGGEGYEQYFGPGTRLTVT.

The chain has TRBV18 and TRBJ1-1; the D gene is possibly TRBD1 (6 bases). The germline V and J ends were trimmed by 3 bases and 11 bases, with 13 bases remaining between them. Germline lookup yields CDR1 KGHSH and CDR2 LQKENI. This CDR3 comprises 12 residues. In nucleotides, the CDR3 is TGTGCCAGCTCACCCAGGACAGAAGGCGCTTTCTTT. Amino acid sequence: CASSPRTEGAFF.

The rearrangement joins TRBV5-1 to TRBJ2-2, with D possibly being TRBD1 (5 bases). CDR3 length: 15 amino acids. Trimming removed 0 bases at V and 7 bases at J, with 13 bases between. Germline CDR1 reads SGHRS; CDR2 reads YFSETQ. The CDR3 loop reads CASSLVAGQHGELFF. The DNA of the CDR3 is TGCGCCAGCAGCTTGGTAGCAGGGCAGCACGGGGAGCTGTTTTTT.

This clone is a singleton in its sample. V is TRBV5-1 and J is TRBJ2-7, with D possibly being TRBD1 (5 bases). Germline CDR1 SGHRS, CDR2 YFSETQ. The CDR3 covers 14 residues. Trimming left V 2 bases short and J 0 bases short, with 9 bases between. CDR3 nucleotides: TGCGCCAGCAGCTTCGTTCAGGGCTCCTACGAGCAGTACTTC. It codes for CASSFVQGSYEQYF.

The rearrangement uses TRBV5-1 and TRBJ2-2; 9 nucleotides match TRBD2. This CDR3 spans 16 amino acids. CDR1 is SGHRS and CDR2 is YFSETQ in the germline V gene. Trimming cost V 4 bases and J 6 bases; bases outside gene matches: 10. The CDR3 sequence: CASSESGTSLPGELFF. The CDR3, as DNA: TGCGCCAGCAGCGAATCCGGGACTAGCCTTCCCGGGGAGCTGTTTTTT.

This rearrangement joins TRBV5-1 to TRBJ1-6; D is unresolved. The CDR3 is 15 residues long. The germline CDR1 and CDR2 sequences are SGHRS and YFSETQ. V lost 4 bases and J 6 bases, leaving 14 bases between the germline ends. The CDR3 sequence is CASSPAAGPNSPLHF. The DNA for the CDR3 is TGCGCCAGCAGCCCTGCGGCGGGTCCTAATTCACCCCTCCACTTT.

The chain employs TRBV11-2 and TRBJ2-3; 8 bases align to TRBD1. V dropped 5 bases and J dropped 2; count of bases not matched to a gene: 9. The V gene's germline CDR1 is SGHAT and CDR2 FQNNGV. CDR3 size: 16 residues. The chain's CDR3 is CASSGGQGPPTDTQYF. The CDR3 DNA sequence: TGTGCCAGCAGCGGTGGACAGGGCCCCCCCACAGATACGCAGTATTTT.

The chain joins TRBV19 to TRBJ2-4; TRBD2 agrees at 12 bases. The CDR3 runs 15 residues. With 9 bases clipped from V and 5 bases from J, the junction kept 8 bases outside the gene matches. Germline values: CDR1 LNHDA, CDR2 SQIVND (reference sequence). The CDR3 coding sequence is TGTGCCAGCAGGCTAGCGGGAGGGCCCCAAAACATTCAGTACTTC. Its translation is CASRLAGGPQNIQYF.

J is TRBJ1-1 and V is TRBV3-1 (or the pseudogene TRBV3-2); a weak D match, TRBD1 (5 bases). V was shortened by 6 bases and J by 7 bases, with 15 bases between the two germline ends. There are 13 residues in the CDR3. Germline V gene lookup returns CDR1 LGHDT and CDR2 YNNKEL (reference sequence). The CDR3 DNA reads as TGTGCCAGCAGGGGTAGGCAGGGAGGTGAAGCTTTCTTT. Its translation: CASRGRQGGEAFF.

CDR3 loop: CASSVGGAGNTIYF. CDR3 coding DNA: TGTGCCAGCAGCGTAGGTGGGGCTGGAAACACCATATATTTT. This sequence joins TRBV9 and TRBJ1-3; no clear D gene. This CDR3 is built from 14 residues. V lost 0 bases to trimming and J lost 2 bases, with 6 bases between them. The germline V gene has CDR1 SGDLS and CDR2 YYNGEE. The entire variable domain, with the rest obtained from reference TRBV9 and TRBJ1-3, is as follows: DSGVTQTPKHLITATGQRVTLRCSPRSGDLSVYWYQQSLDQGLQFLIQYYNGEERAKGNILERFSAQQFPDLHSELNLSSLELGDSALYFCASSVGGAGNTIYFGEGSWLTVV.

V and J are TRBV27 and TRBJ1-5; TRBD1 is a possible D gene (6 bases). V gave up 2 bases and J gave up 5 bases, with 13 bases separating them. The CDR3 length is 15 residues. Germline CDR1 is MNHEY and CDR2 is SMNVEV (reference sequence). CDR3 loop: CASSLDRNLHQPQHF. The DNA for the CDR3 is TGTGCCAGCAGTTTAGACAGGAACCTACATCAGCCCCAGCATTTT.

This clone was observed a few times. The rearrangement uses TRBV6-4 and TRBJ2-1; TRBD2 matches 14 bases. The ends lost 3 bases at V and 9 bases at J; junction bases unmatched: 4. CDR3 length: 15 residues. Germline CDR1 is MRHNA and CDR2 is SNTAGT. CDR3 sequence: CASSEGTSGSSEQFF. The CDR3 DNA sequence: TGTGCCAGCAGTGAAGGGACTAGCGGGAGTAGTGAGCAGTTCTTC.

This clone was picked up a small number of times. The chain recombines TRBV5-1 with TRBJ2-7; a possible D gene is TRBD1 (7 bases). With 4 bases removed from V and 5 bases from J, the gap between germline ends came to 16 bases. Germline V gives CDR1 SGHRS, CDR2 YFSETQ. The CDR3 sequence is 14 residues long. The CDR3, as DNA: TGCGCCAGCAGCGCGGGGACAGCCGATAACGAGCAGTACTTC. Residues: CASSAGTADNEQYF.